The TCR beta chain described here comes from a study of shared clonotypes between healthy human individuals. Overall study context: The study drew on a couple of women and three men aged 18 to 49 as donors.

Points on this clone: Its antigen is undetermined.

From germline, CDR1 is SEHNR and CDR2 FQNEAQ (reference sequence). The germline V and J ends were trimmed by 5 bases and 0 bases, with 3 bases remaining between them. This CDR3 has 12 residues. Study results and limitations: Naive subsets generally exceeded memory subsets in estimated richness.

Per the study methods: With immunoSEQ giving junction-only sequences and no quality scores, filtering differed. Sequencing was performed with immunoSEQ multiplex PCR; in TCRdb, only in-frame clones are kept and a portion is missing. The V and J calls and the clone size are those of that table, but D and trimming were determined from the DNA. The table has around 990,000 clones, approximately 80% seen once. The V and J genes are TRBV7-9 and TRBJ2-3; D gene ambiguous. The origin of this receptor is a man between 18 and 35 years old in good health. Some clones in this sample may be carry-over from other donors' samples. Sequencing was carried out using memory CD4+ T cells from PBMCs. Subset given: CD45RA-negative fraction. The CDR3 coding sequence is TGTGCCAGCAGCATTAGCACAGATACGCAGTATTTT. This gives the protein CASSISTDTQYF.